Shown below are 14 T cell receptor beta chains from a single sample sequenced in a study of molecular identifiers for immune sequencing clone quantification. TCRdb re-called the PCR reads through MiXCR, storing one row per CDR3 protein. This table holds hundreds of thousands of distinct CDR3 sequences, roughly 27% found once. The sequenced material came from naive CD8+ T cells from blood, with Jurkat cell RNA spiked in. Subset specified: FACS-sorted CD8+CD4-CCR7+CD45RA+ naive T cells. Every receptor here comes from a human donor in good health. Some libraries in this study had Jurkat cell RNA spiked in.

A note on this clonotype: A much larger clone lies one base from this, so it may be a read error. This chain joins TRBV28 and TRBJ1-3; no firm D call. Per germline, CDR1 MDHEN and CDR2 SYDVKM. This CDR3 region has 14 residues. The DNA of the CDR3 is TGTGCCAGCAGTACCACACCGTCCGGAAGCACCATATATTTT. Translating gives CASSTTPSGSTIYF.

This clonotype was detected a few times. This rearrangement joins TRBV6-6 to TRBJ2-1; TRBD2 matches at 8 bases. Per the germline V gene, CDR1 is MNHNY and CDR2 is SVGAGI (reference sequence). V was pared by 6 bases and J by 6 bases, with 13 bases of the junction left unmatched. The length of the CDR3 is 16 residues. CDR3 sequence: CASSPTSASWINEQFF. The CDR3 nucleotides are TGTGCCAGCAGCCCGACTAGCGCCTCATGGATCAATGAGCAGTTCTTC.

This chain joins TRBV6-6 and TRBJ2-2; D unresolved. Germline V lookup: CDR1 MNHNY, CDR2 SVGAGI (reference sequence). V dropped 2 bases and J dropped 6 bases, with 19 bases sitting between them. This CDR3 region has 17 residues. The CDR3 sequence: CASSYPVSPFSPGELFF. CDR3 coding DNA: TGTGCCAGCAGTTACCCGGTTTCCCCTTTCAGTCCCGGGGAGCTGTTTTTT.

This clonotype was recorded many times. The chain is built from TRBV7-2 and TRBJ2-2, with D perhaps matching TRBD2 (6 bases). Germline V lookup: CDR1 SGHTA, CDR2 FQGNSA. The germline V and J ends were trimmed by 6 bases and 3 bases, with 17 bases remaining between them. The CDR3 is made up of 16 amino acids. CDR3 sequence: CASRTGAEVYTGELFF. The DNA for the CDR3 is TGTGCCAGCAGGACGGGAGCCGAGGTGTACACCGGGGAGCTGTTTTTT.

This clonotype occurred many times. An end of the junction does not agree with germline; a read error may underlie this. The chain links TRBV5-6 to TRBJ2-3; a weak D match, TRBD2 (6 bases). CDR1 is SGHDT and CDR2 is YYEEEE in the germline V gene. This CDR3 spans 15 amino acids. The CDR3 sequence is CASSLGGGGTDTQYF. CDR3 coding DNA: TGTGCCAGCAGTTTGGGGGGAGGCGGAACAGATACGCAGTATTTT.

J is TRBJ2-1 and V is TRBV28; either TRBD1 or TRBD2 may supply D (5 bases each). V lost 2 bases and J lost 9, with 17 bases in between. The germline CDR1 and CDR2 sequences are MDHEN and SYDVKM. The CDR3 is 15 amino acids. CDR3 sequence reads: CASSLLSGTRGEQFF. CDR3 sequence (DNA): TGTGCCAGCAGTTTACTGAGTGGGACCAGAGGTGAGCAGTTCTTC. Full variable domain (remainder filled in from reference TRBV28 and TRBJ2-1): DVKVTQSSRYLVKRTGEKVFLECVQDMDHENMFWYRQDPGLGLRLIYFSYDVKMKEKGDIPEGYSVSREKKERFSLILESASTNQTSMYLCASSLLSGTRGEQFFGPGTRLTVL.

Details on this clonotype: Since a much larger clone is just one base distant, this may be a read error. This chain connects TRBV24-1 to TRBJ2-3, with TRBD2 matching over 8 bases. The CDR3 consists of 14 residues. Germline lookup yields CDR1 KGHDR and CDR2 SFDVKD. The CDR3 coding sequence is TGTGCCACCAGTGATCCGGGACTAGATGATACGCAGTTTTTT. This codes for CATSDPGLDDTQFF.

This clonotype has a handful of counts. The chain recombines TRBV6-2 or TRBV6-3 with TRBJ2-2; D tentatively fits TRBD1 or TRBD2 (5 bases each). Germline V gives CDR1 MNHEY, CDR2 SVGEGT. V dropped 7 bases and J dropped 9 bases, with 21 bases sitting between them. CDR3 size: 15 residues. The CDR3 region is CASIGQGWGDRELFF. The CDR3 DNA follows: TGTGCCAGCATCGGACAAGGGTGGGGAGACCGGGAGCTGTTTTTT.

There are many counts of this clonotype. This chain connects TRBV12-3 or TRBV12-4 to TRBJ1-1, with D perhaps TRBD1 (5 bases). The ends were cut back, 6 bases at V and 8 bases at J, with 16 bases in the middle. The CDR3 is 13 residues long. The CDR3 region is CASRSGQLFEAFF. The CDR3 coding sequence is TGTGCCAGCAGGTCAGGGCAACTCTTCGAAGCTTTCTTT.

This clonotype was counted many times. CDR3 sequence (DNA): TGTGCCAGCAGTCCCAGATTGGGACAGCGCTACGAGCAGTACTTC. It encodes CASSPRLGQRYEQYF. The chain combines TRBV4-2 with TRBJ2-7, with TRBD1 identical over 7 bases. The germline V gene has CDR1 LGHNA and CDR2 YNFKEQ. The CDR3 length is 15 residues. Trimming at V came to 6 bases and at J to 3 bases, leaving 11 bases not matched to a gene.

A few counts support this clonotype. A read error may be the cause here, since a much bigger clone is one base away. This chain links TRBV19 with TRBJ1-5; no clear D gene. CDR3 length: 15 residues. Trimming removed 3 bases from V and 0 bases from J, with 9 bases in between. Germline V lookup: CDR1 LNHDA, CDR2 SQIVND (reference sequence). CDR3 loop: CASSISQYSNQPQHF. The CDR3 DNA is TGTGCCAGTAGTATCTCGCAATATAGCAATCAGCCCCAGCATTTT. The variable domain in full, with the rest retrieved from reference TRBV19 and TRBJ1-5, is DGGITQSPKYLFRKEGQNVTLSCEQNLNHDAMYWYRQDPGQGLRLIYYSQIVNDFQKGDIAEGYSVSREKKESFPLTVTSAQKNPTAFYLCASSISQYSNQPQHFGDGTRLSIL.

On this clonotype: A much larger clone lies a single base off, so this may be a read error. This chain links TRBV5-6 with TRBJ2-3; possibly TRBD2 for D (5 bases). The ends were cut back, 2 bases at V and 2 bases at J, with 21 bases in the middle. The CDR3 extends over 18 amino acids. Germline-derived CDR1 and CDR2 are SGHDT and YYEEEE. CDR3 sequence reads: CASSFGRPGETHTDTQYF. The CDR3, as DNA: TGTGCCAGCAGCTTCGGGCGTCCCGGGGAAACACACACAGATACGCAGTATTTT. The variable domain in full, with the rest retrieved from reference TRBV5-6 and TRBJ2-3, is DAGVTQSPTHLIKTRGQQVTLRCSPKSGHDTVSWYQQALGQGPQFIFQYYEEEERQRGNFPDRFSGHQFPNYSSELNVNALLLGDSALYLCASSFGRPGETHTDTQYFGPGTRLTVL.

The chain recombines TRBV30 with TRBJ1-2, with 9 bases lining up with TRBD1. The junction had 6 bases not matched to a gene; V was cut back by 2 bases and J by 5 bases. The germline V gene has CDR1 GTSNPN and CDR2 SVGIG (reference sequence). The CDR3 has 14 amino acids. The CDR3 spells CAWSPGQGAYGYTF. CDR3 sequence (DNA): TGTGCCTGGAGTCCGGGACAGGGAGCTTATGGCTACACCTTC.

Concerning this clonotype: One junction end disagrees with the germline gene, perhaps due to a read error. This chain joins TRBV4-1 and TRBJ2-7; 8 bases fit TRBD1. CDR3 length equals 15 residues. Germline assignment: CDR1 MGHRA and CDR2 YSYEKL. CDR3: CASSQTWAGGYGQYF. CDR3 DNA: TGCGCCAGCAGCCAAACGTGGGCAGGGGGCTACGGGCAGTACTTC.